This T cell receptor beta chain was documented in a study of blood T cell repertoires in COVID-19. Using immunoSEQ multiplex PCR, the repertoire was profiled, and TCRdb retains in-frame clones only, with some absent. Among 200,000 to 250,000 clones listed, approximately 85% were seen once. Sample: peripheral blood. This sequence was found in a woman aged 70 to 79 with COVID-19, enrolled during active disease.

CDR3 amino acids: CASSEGSYNEQFF. The CDR3 DNA is TGTGCCAGCAGTGAGGGAAGTTACAATGAGCAGTTCTTC. The gene calls are TRBV6-2 or TRBV6-3 and TRBJ2-1, with D possibly being TRBD2 (5 bases). V was pared by 5 bases and J by 4 bases, with 9 bases between. The germline V gene has CDR1 MNHEY and CDR2 SVGEGT. The CDR3 totals 13 residues.